This T cell receptor (beta chain) comes out of a study of regulatory T cells in long-lasting Graves disease. Time point noted: newly diagnosed GD, antithyroid drugs for less than 3 months. Isolated PBMC RNA provided the starting material for the TCR library. With 6 bases removed from V and 4 bases from J, the gap between germline ends came to 13 bases. This CDR3 comprises 15 residues. Library construction for TCR beta used iRepertoire HTBI primers and Arm-PCR of CDR3 regions. TCRdb redid the calling of the multiplex PCR reads with MiXCR, one entry per CDR3 protein. The sample contains around 480,000 distinct CDR3 sequences, about 16% of which appear only once. Study-wide points: TRBV28, TRBJ1-2 and TRBJ2-5 were segments that persistent disease favored.

This clonotype was seen ten or more times. The antigen is not known. These data were also filed under a second study, of T cells in Graves' hyperthyroidism and ophthalmopathy. That source reports: Patients aged 18 to 65 had newly diagnosed hyperthyroidism lasting under 2 months. Initially, a first-round RT-PCR of the TCR CDR3 employed the HTBI primer set. The majority of expanded thyroid clonotypes above 0.001 also appeared in blood.

J is TRBJ2-6 and V is TRBV12-3 or TRBV12-4, with no clear D. This TCR derives from a woman aged 40-60 years with Graves disease. The source material was peripheral blood mononuclear cells (PBMCs), sampled at new diagnosis, from a patient treated with antithyroid drugs. CDR3 DNA sequence: TGTGCCAGCAGCCCGACGCCCCTGGGGGCCAACGTCCTGACTTTC. It encodes CASSPTPLGANVLTF.